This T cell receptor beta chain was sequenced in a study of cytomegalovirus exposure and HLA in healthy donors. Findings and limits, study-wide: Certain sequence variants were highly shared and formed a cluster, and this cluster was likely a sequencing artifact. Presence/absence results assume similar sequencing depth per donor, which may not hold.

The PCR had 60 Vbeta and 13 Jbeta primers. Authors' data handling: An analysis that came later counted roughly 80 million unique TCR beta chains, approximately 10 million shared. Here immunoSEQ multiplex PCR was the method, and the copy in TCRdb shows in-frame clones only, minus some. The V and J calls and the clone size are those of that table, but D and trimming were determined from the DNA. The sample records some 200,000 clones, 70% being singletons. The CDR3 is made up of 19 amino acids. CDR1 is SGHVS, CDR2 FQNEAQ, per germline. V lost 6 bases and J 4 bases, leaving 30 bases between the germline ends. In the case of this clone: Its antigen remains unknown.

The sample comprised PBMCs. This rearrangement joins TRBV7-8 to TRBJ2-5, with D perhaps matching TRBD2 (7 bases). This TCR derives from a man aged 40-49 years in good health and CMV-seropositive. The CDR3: CASRPGQGGGRVFRETQYF. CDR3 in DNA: TGTGCCAGCAGGCCTGGTCAAGGGGGGGGCCGGGTGTTTCGAGAGACCCAGTACTTC.